Here is one TCR beta chain with its context. This entry belongs to a study of blood T cell repertoires in COVID-19. Background on the study: Material from acute and convalescent COVID-19 was sourced from the United States, Italy and Spain.

How the authors handled the data: Reference gene primer amplification in the assay estimated nucleated cell counts. Produced via immunoSEQ multiplex PCR; TCRdb's table is partial and in-frame only. That table supplies the V and J calls and clone size; D and trimming were determined from the DNA. The table shows 120,000 to 150,000 clones, with 80% to 85% occurring only once. Participants spanned ages 18 to 89 years and resided in some 22 US areas. Between the trimmed V and J ends, which lost 3 bases and 4 bases, there was a span of 9 bases. The CDR3 contains 13 residues. This chain joins TRBV12-3 or TRBV12-4 and TRBJ1-2; possibly TRBD1 for D (6 bases). The sequenced sample consisted of PBMCs or T cells enriched from blood (not recorded which). The clonotype originates from a woman aged 45 to 65 who had been exposed to COVID-19. The CDR3 sequence is CASSLGAAYGYTF. CDR3 DNA: TGTGCCAGCAGTTTGGGGGCAGCCTATGGCTACACCTTC.